These T cell receptor beta chains were read from a single sample in a study of read filtering for tumor transcriptome and immune sequencing. TCRdb processed the reads anew with MiXCR; each CDR3 protein has one entry. Altogether tens of thousands of distinct CDR3 sequences are present, approximately 14% being singletons, with the ten largest covering around a quarter. Sequenced input: a population of CD138-negative cells sorted from bone marrow. The receptors here all came from a donor at least 40 years old with multiple myeloma. Both conserved end residues are part of each CDR3. The order of the fields is CDR3 length, clone size, V gene, J gene, D gene, CDR3 DNA, CDR3 protein. A D gene is named only where the DNA matches it firmly. Clone sizes are given selectively: once, few, many, or a class where the clone is expanded.

14	many	TRBV4-1	TRBJ2-7	TRBD2	TGCGCCAGCAGCCAAGTAGCGGGAGAGGACGAGCAGTACTTC	CASSQVAGEDEQYF
14	many	TRBV2	TRBJ2-2	.	TGTGCCAGCAGTGAACAGGGGTACACCGGGGAGCTGTTTTTT	CASSEQGYTGELFF
15	many	TRBV20-1	TRBJ2-3	TRBD2	TGCAGTGCCAGAAGCCTAGCGGATTTCACAGATACGCAGTATTTT	CSARSLADFTDTQYF
18	many	TRBV7-9	TRBJ2-1	TRBD2	TGTGCCAGCAGCTTAGGACTAGCGGGAGGTTCAGCCCACAATGAGCAGTTCTTC	CASSLGLAGGSAHNEQFF
13	.	TRBV28	TRBJ2-7	TRBD2	TGTGCCAGCAGTCCGAGCGGGAGCCACGAGCAGTACTTC	CASSPSGSHEQYF
17	many	TRBV29-1	TRBJ2-5	.	TGCAGCGTTGAAGATCTTTCCGGGACACCCCCAAAAGAGACCCAGTACTTC	CSVEDLSGTPPKETQYF
18	many	TRBV5-5	TRBJ2-1	.	TGTGCCAGCAGCTTGGTGGCGGCGCTAGGGCGGTCCTACAATGAGCAGTTCTTC	CASSLVAALGRSYNEQFF
15	many	TRBV6-6	TRBJ2-5	.	TGTGCCAGCGCCAAGGGGGGGGTGACCCAAGAGACCCAGTACTTC	CASAKGGVTQETQYF
18	many	TRBV5-1	TRBJ2-6	TRBD1	TGCGCCAGCAGCCCGGTAGGGACAGGGGGCTCTGGGGCCAACGTCCTGACTTTC	CASSPVGTGGSGANVLTF
14	many	TRBV20-1	TRBJ2-2	.	TGCAGTGCCCCCCTGTGGGGGCCCGTGCGGGAGCTGTTTTTT	CSAPLWGPVRELFF
15	.	TRBV4-3	TRBJ1-3	TRBD1	TGCGCCAGCAGCCAAGATCGGACAGGGGGGAACACCATATATTTT	CASSQDRTGGNTIYF
15	many	TRBV6-5	TRBJ2-7	TRBD2	TGTGCCAGCAGTTCATCTAGCGGGAGGATCTACGAGCAGTACTTC	CASSSSSGRIYEQYF
14	many	TRBV2	TRBJ1-4	.	TGTGCCAGCAGTGGAGGGCGCGTTAATGAAAAACTGTTTTTT	CASSGGRVNEKLFF
15	.	TRBV4-1	TRBJ2-3	.	TGCGCCAGCAGCCATGAGGCCAGCGTCACAGATACGCGGTATTTT	CASSHEASVTDTRYF
12	many	TRBV27	TRBJ2-3	.	TGTGCCAGCAGTTTATTTGGTCAGCCCCAGTATTTT	CASSLFGQPQYF
14	once	TRBV20-1	TRBJ2-1	TRBD2	TGCAGTGCTAGATCCTGGCGGGACTACAATGAGCGTTTCTTC	CSARSWRDYNERFF
14	few	TRBV5-5	TRBJ2-2	TRBD2	TGTGCCAGCAGCTTAGCGGGAGGGGGCCGGGAGCTGTTTTTT	CASSLAGGGRELFF
15	many	TRBV5-1	TRBJ2-7	.	TGCGCCAGCAGCTTGGAAGCAGGGAACTCCTACGAGCAGTACTTC	CASSLEAGNSYEQYF
14	many	TRBV19	TRBJ2-2	TRBD1	TGTGCCAGTAGCGGACAGGGTTACACCGGGGAGCTGTTTTTT	CASSGQGYTGELFF
14	many	TRBV12-3/TRBV12-4	TRBJ1-5	.	TGTGCCAGCAGTCCACAGGGATACAATCAGCCCCAGCATTTT	CASSPQGYNQPQHF
13	.	TRBV28	TRBJ1-1	.	TGTGCCAGCAGTATACCTCGGAACACTGAAGCTTTCTTT	CASSIPRNTEAFF
17	few	TRBV29-1	TRBJ1-1	.	TGCATCGTAATCTTAATGGACCGTCTCATAATGAACACTGAAGCTTTCTTT	CIVILMDRLIMNTEAFF
19	once	TRBV9	TRBJ2-2	TRBD2	TGTGCCAGCAGCGTAGGACTAGCGGGAGGGCTGGGAACCACCGGGGAGCTGTTTTTT	CASSVGLAGGLGTTGELFF
14	few	TRBV3-1	TRBJ2-1	TRBD2	TGTGCCAGCAGCTACGGACTAGCGGGGTATGAGCAGTTCTTC	CASSYGLAGYEQFF
13	.	TRBV20-1	TRBJ2-7	.	TGCAGTGCCCAACTAGGGGTCAGTACAGGGCAGTACTTC	CSAQLGVSTGQYF
15	many	TRBV20-1	TRBJ2-1	.	TGCAGTGCTTGGCCGGTTGAGAGCTCCTACAATGAGCAGTTCTTC	CSAWPVESSYNEQFF
16	few	TRBV29-1	TRBJ2-7	TRBD2	TGCAGCGTTGGGGGACTAGCGGGAGGGCCTGGGGGAGAGCAGTACTTC	CSVGGLAGGPGGEQYF
12	many	TRBV3-1	TRBJ2-5	.	TGTGCCAGCAGCCATACCAAGGGGACCCAGTACTTC	CASSHTKGTQYF
14	many	TRBV27	TRBJ1-5	.	TGTGCCAGCAGCGTAGGGAACGTGGATCAGCCCCAGCATTTT	CASSVGNVDQPQHF
15	many	TRBV5-6	TRBJ2-3	.	TGTGCCAGCAGCCTGGGGCCCGGAAGCACAGATACGCAGTATTTT	CASSLGPGSTDTQYF
15	.	TRBV21-1	TRBJ2-7	.	TGTGCCAGCAGGCCCATCCCGGGGGGGCTCAACGAGCAGTACTTC	CASRPIPGGLNEQYF
14	many	TRBV6-6	TRBJ2-7	.	TGTGCCAGCAGTTACCCCGGTCAAGCCTACGAGCAGTACTTC	CASSYPGQAYEQYF
15	many	TRBV20-1	TRBJ2-1	.	TGCAGTGCTACCTCCGTGGTACAGGGCTACAATGAGCAGTTCTTC	CSATSVVQGYNEQFF
15	many	TRBV5-5	TRBJ2-7	TRBD1	TGTGCCAGCAGTAGCGACAGGGGGCAAACCTACGAGCAGTACTTC	CASSSDRGQTYEQYF
16	.	TRBV4-2	TRBJ2-2	.	TGTGCCAGCAGCCAAGGTTTAGCGGTGAACACCGGGGAGCTGTTTTTT	CASSQGLAVNTGELFF
14	many	TRBV20-1	TRBJ2-1	.	TGCAGTGCTTCTGGACTCCTCCTGGGGGCTGAGCAGTTCTTC	CSASGLLLGAEQFF
15	few	TRBV3-1	TRBJ2-7	.	TGTGCCAGCACCCCCGGAGGATCGGGTCAAGGCGAGCAGTACTTC	CASTPGGSGQGEQYF
12	large	TRBV13	TRBJ2-3	.	TGTGCCAGCTCACGGACTGGAGATACGCAGTATTTT	CASSRTGDTQYF
12	many	TRBV6-2/TRBV6-3	TRBJ2-5	.	TGTGCCAGCCGACAGCGAAAAGAGACCCAGTACTTC	CASRQRKETQYF
17	many	TRBV4-3	TRBJ2-1	.	TGCGCCAGCAGCCAAGATGTCCCAGGGAGCTCCTACAATGAGCAGTTCTTC	CASSQDVPGSSYNEQFF
16	many	TRBV6-2/TRBV6-3	TRBJ2-2	.	TGTGCCAGCACCCCCCCCCCTCCCGTGAACACCGGGGAGCTGTTTTTT	CASTPPPPVNTGELFF
13	many	TRBV7-9	TRBJ2-3	.	TGTGCCAGCAGCTACAGGGAAACAGATACGCAGTATTTT	CASSYRETDTQYF
14	many	TRBV28	TRBJ2-2	.	TGTGCCAGCAGTTTAGTCCGAGACACCGGGGAGCTGTTTTTT	CASSLVRDTGELFF
14	many	TRBV15	TRBJ2-2	.	TGTGCCACCAGCAGAGATCTTAACACCGGGGAGCTGTTTTTT	CATSRDLNTGELFF
14	.	TRBV11-2	TRBJ2-5	TRBD2	TGTGCCAGCAGCTTACCGGGGGGCCAAGAGACCCAGTACTTC	CASSLPGGQETQYF
13	medium-sized	TRBV9	TRBJ2-1	.	TGTGCCAGCAGCCCGTTCCGGTACAATGAGCAGTTCTTC	CASSPFRYNEQFF